Sequencing of this TCR beta chain was carried out in a study of T cell responses to AZD1222 COVID-19 vaccine. General study points: Nearly half of spike-specific TCRs reportedly target unmutated variant regions. Repertoire collection took place solely once the T cell response had peaked. Clonal diversity was possibly underestimated, and the donors were mostly white British, with more females. Increased Spike-specific TCR breadth and depth were observed after two AZD1222 doses.

The method was immunoSEQ multiplex PCR; TCRdb's version includes in-frame clones alone and lacks a portion of them. The profile shows about 81,000 clones, about nine tenths of them singletons. Trimming at V came to 0 bases and at J to 5 bases, leaving 6 bases not matched to a gene. Germline V gives CDR1 SGDLS, CDR2 YYNGEE. This CDR3 is 15 amino acids long. About this clone itself: Its matching antigen is unknown.

This material consisted of peripheral blood, taken 28 days after the second AZD1222 dose. The sequence was obtained from an adult who received the AZD1222 COVID-19 vaccine. V is TRBV9 and J is TRBJ2-3; 7 bases align to TRBD2. The CDR3 sequence: CASSVVGGGGDTQYF. The CDR3 DNA sequence: TGTGCCAGCAGCGTAGTTGGTGGGGGGGGAGATACGCAGTATTTT. Full variable domain (outside the CDR3, taken from reference TRBV9 and TRBJ2-3): DSGVTQTPKHLITATGQRVTLRCSPRSGDLSVYWYQQSLDQGLQFLIQYYNGEERAKGNILERFSAQQFPDLHSELNLSSLELGDSALYFCASSVVGGGGDTQYFGPGTRLTVL.